The subject of this entry is one T cell receptor (beta chain). The antigen remains undetermined. The entry originates in a study of cytomegalovirus exposure and HLA in healthy donors. PCR used 60 Vbeta primers and 13 Jbeta primers. Measured with immunoSEQ multiplex PCR; TCRdb has only the in-frame clones, and not every one. The table includes about 98,000 clones, under 85% detected once. The trim removed 7 bases at V and 3 bases at J, leaving 6 bases unmatched. Germline V gives CDR1 MGHDK, CDR2 SYGVNS. This CDR3 has 15 amino acids. Study conclusions and caveats: By a later analysis, the bulk of CMV-associated TCR beta chains appeared HLA-restricted. A later analysis linked a missense DCLRE1C variant to TCR beta V- and J-gene trimming. Previously analyzed data showed that most TCR beta V segments were productive at a frequency of about 87% or about 30%.

The V and J genes are TRBV25-1 and TRBJ2-2; 9 bases line up with TRBD1. Sequenced sample: PBMCs. This clonotype was obtained from a female donor in good health and CMV-seropositive. The CDR3 protein is CASMDRGRDTGELFF. Here the CDR3 DNA reads TGTGCCAGCATGGACAGGGGAAGGGACACCGGGGAGCTGTTTTTT.